This T cell receptor (beta chain) originates from a study of blood T cell repertoires in COVID-19. Study information: Acute and convalescent COVID-19 samples came from the United States, Italy and Spain.

Enrolled through a virtual design, the participants were between about 18 and 89 years of age and came from some 26 US areas. The CDR3 is 13 residues long. Losses at the gene ends were 4 bases for V and 2 bases for J; bases not matched to a gene: 0. Germline V gene data show CDR1 as SQVTM and CDR2 as ANQGSEA. As handled by the study authors: The authors estimated nucleated cell counts from reference gene primer amplification. Using immunoSEQ multiplex PCR, the repertoire was profiled, and TCRdb retains in-frame clones only, with some absent. D and trimming come from the DNA, and the V and J calls and clone size come from that table. The table lists under 300,000 clones, approximately 86% of them singletons. This clone was detected once.

The J gene is TRBJ2-1, the V gene TRBV29-1, with 9 bases matching TRBD2. This TCR was recovered from a woman aged 40 to 55 with acute COVID-19. Sequencing was done on a sample of PBMCs or T cells enriched from blood (not recorded which). The CDR3 is CSVGLAAYNEQFF. The CDR3 DNA sequence: TGCAGCGTTGGACTAGCGGCCTACAATGAGCAGTTCTTC.